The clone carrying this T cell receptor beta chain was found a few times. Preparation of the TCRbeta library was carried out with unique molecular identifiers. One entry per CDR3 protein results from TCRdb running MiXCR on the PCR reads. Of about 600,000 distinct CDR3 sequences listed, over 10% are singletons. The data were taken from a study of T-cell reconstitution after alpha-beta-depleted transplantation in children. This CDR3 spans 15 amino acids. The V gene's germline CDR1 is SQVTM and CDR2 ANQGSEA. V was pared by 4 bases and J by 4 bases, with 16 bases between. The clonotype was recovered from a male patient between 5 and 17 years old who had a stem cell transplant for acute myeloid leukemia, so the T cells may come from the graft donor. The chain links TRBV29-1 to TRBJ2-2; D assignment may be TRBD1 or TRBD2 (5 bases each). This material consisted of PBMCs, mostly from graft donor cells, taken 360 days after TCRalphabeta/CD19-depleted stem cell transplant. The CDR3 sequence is CSVVGTPSGTGELFF. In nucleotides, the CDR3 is TGCAGCGTTGTCGGGACGCCCTCGGGCACCGGGGAGCTGTTTTTT.